These 5 T cell receptor beta chains originate from one sample sequenced in a study of T cell responses to AZD1222 COVID-19 vaccine. TCRdb keeps only in-frame clones here, not all; method: immunoSEQ multiplex PCR. The sample contains 150,000 to 200,000 clones, 90% of which appear only once. Sequenced material: peripheral blood, taken 28 days after the second AZD1222 dose. The receptors come from an adult who received the AZD1222 COVID-19 vaccine.

The chain combines TRBV11-2 with TRBJ1-1, with no clear D. Between the trimmed V and J ends, which lost 0 bases and 9 bases, there was a span of 11 bases. The length of the CDR3 is 13 residues. Germline values: CDR1 SGHAT, CDR2 FQNNGV. The CDR3 protein is CASSLDLTMQAFF. CDR3 bases: TGTGCCAGCAGCTTAGATCTGACGATGCAAGCTTTCTTT.

This clone is a singleton in its sample. The chain couples TRBV19 to TRBJ1-5; TRBD1 is a possible D gene (5 bases). Per germline, CDR1 LNHDA and CDR2 SQIVND (reference sequence). The germline V and J ends were trimmed by 8 bases and 6 bases, with 23 bases remaining between them. There are 16 residues in the CDR3. The CDR3 loop is CASHFGLQGNGQPQHF. Here the CDR3 DNA reads TGTGCCAGTCACTTTGGGCTCCAGGGAAATGGTCAGCCCCAGCATTTT.

The chain carries TRBV29-1 and TRBJ2-5, with 7 bases identical to TRBD2. The CDR3 length is 13 residues. Germline V CDR1 and CDR2: SQVTM, ANQGSEA. V shed 3 bases and J 4 bases; nucleotides not matched to a gene: 5. The CDR3 is CSVEREMGETQYF. The DNA of the CDR3 is TGCAGCGTTGAGCGGGAGATGGGAGAGACCCAGTACTTC.

The chain combines TRBV28 with TRBJ2-7; maybe TRBD2 (5 bases). This CDR3 contains 13 residues. Trimming took 4 bases from V and 3 from J, leaving 10 bases between them. CDR1 MDHEN and CDR2 SYDVKM come from the germline V gene. The CDR3 reads CASSYVGGYEQYF. Written as DNA, the CDR3 is TGTGCCAGCAGTTACGTAGGAGGCTACGAGCAGTACTTC.

J is TRBJ1-2 and V is TRBV19; TRBD1 aligns across 9 bases. Germline assignment: CDR1 LNHDA and CDR2 SQIVND (reference sequence). J gave up 7 bases and V 5 bases, and 5 bases lay outside the gene matches. The CDR3 is 13 amino acids. The CDR3 sequence: CASSADRGSGYTF. CDR3 in DNA: TGTGCCAGTAGTGCGGACAGGGGAAGTGGCTACACCTTC.